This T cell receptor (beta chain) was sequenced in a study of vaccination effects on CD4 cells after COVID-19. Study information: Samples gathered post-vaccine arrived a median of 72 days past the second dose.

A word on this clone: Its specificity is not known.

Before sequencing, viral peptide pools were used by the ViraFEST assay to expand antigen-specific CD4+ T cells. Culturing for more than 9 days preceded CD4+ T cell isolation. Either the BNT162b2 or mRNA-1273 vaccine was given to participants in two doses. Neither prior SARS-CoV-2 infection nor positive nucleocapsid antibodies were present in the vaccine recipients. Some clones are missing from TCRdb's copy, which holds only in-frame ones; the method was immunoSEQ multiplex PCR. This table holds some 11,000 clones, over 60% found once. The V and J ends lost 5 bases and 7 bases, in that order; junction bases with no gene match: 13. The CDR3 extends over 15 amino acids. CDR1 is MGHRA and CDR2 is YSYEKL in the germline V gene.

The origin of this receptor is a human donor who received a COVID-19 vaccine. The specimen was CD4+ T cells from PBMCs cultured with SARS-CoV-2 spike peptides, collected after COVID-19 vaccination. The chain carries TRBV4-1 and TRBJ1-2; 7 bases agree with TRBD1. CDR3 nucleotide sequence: TGCGCCAGCAGCGCCCCCGGGACAGCTTCAAGTGGCTACACCTTC. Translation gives CASSAPGTASSGYTF.